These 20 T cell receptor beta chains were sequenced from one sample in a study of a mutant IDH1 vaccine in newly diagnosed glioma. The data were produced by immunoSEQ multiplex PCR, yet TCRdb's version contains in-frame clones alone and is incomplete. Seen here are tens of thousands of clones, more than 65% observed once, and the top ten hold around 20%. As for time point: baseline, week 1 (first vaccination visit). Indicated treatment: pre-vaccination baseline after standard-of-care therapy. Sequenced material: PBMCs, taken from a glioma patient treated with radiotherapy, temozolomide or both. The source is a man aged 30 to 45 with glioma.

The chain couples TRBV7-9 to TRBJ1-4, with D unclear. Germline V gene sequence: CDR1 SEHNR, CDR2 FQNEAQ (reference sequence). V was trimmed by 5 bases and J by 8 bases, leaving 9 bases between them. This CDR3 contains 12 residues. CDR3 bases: TGTGCCAGCAGCGCCAGTGGGGAAAAACTGTTTTTT. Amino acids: CASSASGEKLFF. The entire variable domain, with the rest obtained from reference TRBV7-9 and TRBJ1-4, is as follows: DTGVSQNPRHKITKRGQNVTFRCDPISEHNRLYWYRQTLGQGPEFLTYFQNEAQLEKSRLLSDRFSAERPKGSFSTLEIQRTEQGDSAMYLCASSASGEKLFFGSGTQLSVL.

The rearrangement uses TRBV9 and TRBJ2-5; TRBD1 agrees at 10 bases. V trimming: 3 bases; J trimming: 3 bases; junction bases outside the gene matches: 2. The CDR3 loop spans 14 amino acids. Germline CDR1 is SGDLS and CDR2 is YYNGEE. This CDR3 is CASSGTGGKETQYF. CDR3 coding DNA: TGTGCCAGCAGCGGGACAGGGGGTAAAGAGACCCAGTACTTC.

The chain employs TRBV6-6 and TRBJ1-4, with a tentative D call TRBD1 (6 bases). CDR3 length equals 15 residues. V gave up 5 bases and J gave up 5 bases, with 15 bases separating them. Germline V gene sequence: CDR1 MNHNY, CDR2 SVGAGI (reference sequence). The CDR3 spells CASSTEDSVNEKLFF. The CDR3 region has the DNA TGTGCCAGCAGTACGGAGGACAGCGTGAATGAAAAACTGTTTTTT.

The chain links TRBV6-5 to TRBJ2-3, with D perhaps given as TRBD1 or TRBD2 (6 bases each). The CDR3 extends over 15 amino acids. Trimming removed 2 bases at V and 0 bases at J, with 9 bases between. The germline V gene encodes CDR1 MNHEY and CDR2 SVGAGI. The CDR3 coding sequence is TGTGCCAGCAGTTACGGGGGGCCGAGCACAGATACGCAGTATTTT. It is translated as CASSYGGPSTDTQYF.

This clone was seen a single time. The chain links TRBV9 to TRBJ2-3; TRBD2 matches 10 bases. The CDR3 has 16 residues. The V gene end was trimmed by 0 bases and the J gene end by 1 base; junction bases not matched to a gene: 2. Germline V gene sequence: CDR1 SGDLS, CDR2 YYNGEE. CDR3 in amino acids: CASSVAGTSGTDTQYF. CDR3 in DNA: TGTGCCAGCAGCGTAGCAGGGACTAGCGGCACAGATACGCAGTATTTT. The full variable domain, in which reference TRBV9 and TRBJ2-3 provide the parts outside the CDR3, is DSGVTQTPKHLITATGQRVTLRCSPRSGDLSVYWYQQSLDQGLQFLIQYYNGEERAKGNILERFSAQQFPDLHSELNLSSLELGDSALYFCASSVAGTSGTDTQYFGPGTRLTVL.

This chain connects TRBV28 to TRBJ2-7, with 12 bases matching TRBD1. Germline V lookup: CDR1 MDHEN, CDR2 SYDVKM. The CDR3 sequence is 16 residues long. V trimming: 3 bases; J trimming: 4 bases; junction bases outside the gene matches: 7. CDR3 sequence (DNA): TGTGCCAGCAGTTTCCCGGGACAGGGGGCGCGATACGAGCAGTACTTC. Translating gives CASSFPGQGARYEQYF.

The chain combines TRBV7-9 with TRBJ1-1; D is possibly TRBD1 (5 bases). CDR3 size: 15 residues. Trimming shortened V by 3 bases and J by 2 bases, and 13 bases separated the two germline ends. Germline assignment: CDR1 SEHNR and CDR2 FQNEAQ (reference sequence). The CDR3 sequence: CASSFFAGRNTEAFF. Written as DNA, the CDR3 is TGTGCCAGCAGCTTTTTTGCGGGACGCAACACTGAAGCTTTCTTT.

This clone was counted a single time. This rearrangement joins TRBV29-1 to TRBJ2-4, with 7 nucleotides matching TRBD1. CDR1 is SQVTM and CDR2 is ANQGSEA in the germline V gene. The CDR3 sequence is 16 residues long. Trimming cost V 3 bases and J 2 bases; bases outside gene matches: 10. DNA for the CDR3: TGCAGCGTTGAGGCTACAGGGGAATCCCCCAAAAACATTCAGTACTTC. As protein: CSVEATGESPKNIQYF.

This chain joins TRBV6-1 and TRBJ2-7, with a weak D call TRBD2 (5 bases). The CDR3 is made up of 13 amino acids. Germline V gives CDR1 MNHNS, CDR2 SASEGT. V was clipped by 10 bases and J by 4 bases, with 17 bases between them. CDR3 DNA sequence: TGTGCCACTCTGGACTTGACCTCTTACGAGCAGTACTTC. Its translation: CATLDLTSYEQYF.

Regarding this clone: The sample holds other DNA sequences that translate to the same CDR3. As DNA, the CDR3 is TGCGCCAGCAGCTACGGAAGCCGGGACACTGAAGCTTTCTTT. Translated, it gives CASSYGSRDTEAFF. The V and J genes are TRBV5-1 and TRBJ1-1, with no clear D. This CDR3 contains 14 residues. The ends were cut back, 3 bases at V and 3 bases at J, with 12 bases in the middle. Germline loops: CDR1 SGHRS, CDR2 YFSETQ.

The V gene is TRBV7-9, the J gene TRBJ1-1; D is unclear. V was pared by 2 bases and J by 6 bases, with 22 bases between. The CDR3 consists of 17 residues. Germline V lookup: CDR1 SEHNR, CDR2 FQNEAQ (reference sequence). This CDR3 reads CASSLFLPARGMAEAFF. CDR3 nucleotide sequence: TGTGCCAGCAGCTTATTCCTCCCTGCCCGAGGGATGGCTGAAGCTTTCTTT.

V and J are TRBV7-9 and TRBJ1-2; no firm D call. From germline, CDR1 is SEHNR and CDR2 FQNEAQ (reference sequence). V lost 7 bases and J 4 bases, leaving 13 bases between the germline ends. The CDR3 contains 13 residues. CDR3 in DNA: TGTGCCAGCAATCTCGAGGGCGCCTATGGCTACACCTTC. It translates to CASNLEGAYGYTF. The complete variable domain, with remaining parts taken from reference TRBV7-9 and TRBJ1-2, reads DTGVSQNPRHKITKRGQNVTFRCDPISEHNRLYWYRQTLGQGPEFLTYFQNEAQLEKSRLLSDRFSAERPKGSFSTLEIQRTEQGDSAMYLCASNLEGAYGYTFGSGTRLTVV.

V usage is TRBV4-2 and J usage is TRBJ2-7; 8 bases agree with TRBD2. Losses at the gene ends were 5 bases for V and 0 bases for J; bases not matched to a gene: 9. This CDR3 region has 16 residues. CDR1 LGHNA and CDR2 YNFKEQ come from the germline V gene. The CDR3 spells CASSLTSGENSYEQYF. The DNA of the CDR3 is TGTGCCAGCAGCTTAACTAGCGGTGAGAACTCCTACGAGCAGTACTTC.

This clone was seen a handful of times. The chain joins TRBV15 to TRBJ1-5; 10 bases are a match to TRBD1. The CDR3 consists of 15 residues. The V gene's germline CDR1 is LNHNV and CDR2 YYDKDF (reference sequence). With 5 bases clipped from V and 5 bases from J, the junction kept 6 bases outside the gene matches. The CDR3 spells CATSSTGGAHQPQHF. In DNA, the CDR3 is TGTGCCACCAGCTCGACAGGGGGCGCGCATCAGCCCCAGCATTTT.

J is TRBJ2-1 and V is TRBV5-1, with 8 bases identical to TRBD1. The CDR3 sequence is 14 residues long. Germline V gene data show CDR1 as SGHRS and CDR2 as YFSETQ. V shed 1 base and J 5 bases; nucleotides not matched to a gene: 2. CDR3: CASSLKGQDNEQFF. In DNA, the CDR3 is TGCGCCAGCAGCTTGAAGGGACAGGACAATGAGCAGTTCTTC.

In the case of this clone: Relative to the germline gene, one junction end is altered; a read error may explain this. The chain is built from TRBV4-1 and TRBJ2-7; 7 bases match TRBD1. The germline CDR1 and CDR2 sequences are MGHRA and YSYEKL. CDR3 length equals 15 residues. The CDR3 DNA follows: TGCGCCAGCAGCCAAGCACAGGGGCTTTCCTCCGAGCAGTACTTC. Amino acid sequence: CASSQAQGLSSEQYF.

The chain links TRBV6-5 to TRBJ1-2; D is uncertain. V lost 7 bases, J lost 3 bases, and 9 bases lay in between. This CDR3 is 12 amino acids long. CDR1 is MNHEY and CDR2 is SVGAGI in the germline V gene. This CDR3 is CASTDNHYGYTF. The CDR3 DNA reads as TGTGCCAGCACCGACAATCACTATGGCTACACCTTC.

The DNA of the CDR3 is TGTGCCAGCAGTCCCGGGACTAGCGGGGGCCTCGGCGAGCAGTACTTC. Translation: CASSPGTSGGLGEQYF. The chain couples TRBV27 to TRBJ2-7, with TRBD2 matching 14 bases. V shed 5 bases, J shed 6 bases, and the junction held 9 bases outside the gene matches. The germline V gene encodes CDR1 MNHEY and CDR2 SMNVEV (reference sequence). The CDR3 runs 16 residues.

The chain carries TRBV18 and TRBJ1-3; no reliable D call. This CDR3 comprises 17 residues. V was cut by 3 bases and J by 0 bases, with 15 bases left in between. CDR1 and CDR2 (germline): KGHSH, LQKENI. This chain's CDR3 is CASSPPSNGISGNTIYF. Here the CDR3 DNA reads TGTGCCAGCTCACCTCCAAGCAACGGGATCTCTGGAAACACCATATATTTT.

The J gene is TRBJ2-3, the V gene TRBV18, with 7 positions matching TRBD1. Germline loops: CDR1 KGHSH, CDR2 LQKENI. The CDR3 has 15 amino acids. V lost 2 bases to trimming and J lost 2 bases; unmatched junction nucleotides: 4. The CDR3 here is CASSPSTGPTDTQYF. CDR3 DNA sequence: TGTGCCAGCTCACCATCGACAGGGCCCACAGATACGCAGTATTTT. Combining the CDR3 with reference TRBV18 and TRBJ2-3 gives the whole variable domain NAGVMQNPRHLVRRRGQEARLRCSPMKGHSHVYWYRQLPEEGLKFMVYLQKENIIDESGMPKERFSAEFPKEGPSILRIQQVVRGDSAAYFCASSPSTGPTDTQYFGPGTRLTVL.